The T cell receptor beta chain described here comes from a study of identical twins. A universal primer site was incorporated via template switching, and the cDNA contained unique molecular identifiers. TCRdb reprocessed the 5' RACE reads with MiXCR, giving one entry per CDR3 protein. The sample yields about 730,000 distinct CDR3 sequences, approximately 22% seen once. CDR1 and CDR2 from the germline V gene are KGHSY and FQNENV. The CDR3 has 15 amino acids. Trimming left V 1 base short and J 7 bases short, with 17 bases between. This sample also belongs to another study, concerning T cells expressing NK-cell markers. That study reports: The TCR beta repertoires originated in sorted CD3+CD56+NKG2C+, CD3+CD56+NKG2C- and CD3+CD56-NKG2C+ T cells. About 6 donors had dominant NKG2C+ clonotypes that comprised roughly 1.0-8% of their CD8+ T cells. Nothing established the HCMV specificity of expanded NKG2C+ T cell clones.

Sequenced: PBMCs. This chain uses TRBV16 with TRBJ2-7, with a possible D match to TRBD1 (6 bases). The TCR sequence derives from a woman aged 18-35 years in good health. CDR3 protein: CASSQLSGELREQYF. The CDR3 coding sequence is TGTGCCAGCAGCCAATTATCAGGGGAATTGCGAGAGCAGTACTTC.